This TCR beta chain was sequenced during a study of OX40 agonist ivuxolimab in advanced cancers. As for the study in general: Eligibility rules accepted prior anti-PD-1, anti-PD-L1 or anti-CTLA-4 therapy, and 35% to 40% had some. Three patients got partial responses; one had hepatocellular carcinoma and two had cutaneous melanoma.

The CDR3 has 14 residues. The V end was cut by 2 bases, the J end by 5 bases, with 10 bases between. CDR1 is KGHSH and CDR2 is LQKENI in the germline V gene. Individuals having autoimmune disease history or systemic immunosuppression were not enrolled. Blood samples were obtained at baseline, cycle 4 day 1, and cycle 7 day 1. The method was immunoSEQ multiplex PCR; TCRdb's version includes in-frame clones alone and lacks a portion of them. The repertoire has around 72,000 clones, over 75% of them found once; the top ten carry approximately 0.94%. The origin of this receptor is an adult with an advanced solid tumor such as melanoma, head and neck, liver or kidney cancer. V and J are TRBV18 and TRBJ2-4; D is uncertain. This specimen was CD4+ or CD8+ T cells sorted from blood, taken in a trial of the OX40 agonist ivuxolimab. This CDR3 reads CASSPRTVENIQYF. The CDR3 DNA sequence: TGTGCCAGCTCACCAAGGACGGTGGAAAACATTCAGTACTTC.